The 11 T cell receptor beta chains in this list originate from one sample, sequenced in a study of control samples from healthy donors and cancer patients. Here immunoSEQ multiplex PCR was the method, and the copy in TCRdb shows in-frame clones only, minus some. The sample yields some 90,000 clones, just over 90% seen once. Sequences were obtained from blood. Receptors were obtained from a woman aged 25 to 39 in good health.

This sequence joins TRBV6-5 and TRBJ2-3, with D unclear. V was cut by 4 bases and J by 4 bases, with 9 bases left in between. Per the germline V gene, CDR1 is MNHEY and CDR2 is SVGAGI. The CDR3 runs 13 residues. DNA for the CDR3: TGTGCCAGCAGTTCCCAGATTGCAGATACGCAGTATTTT. Translation: CASSSQIADTQYF.

V gene TRBV7-6 combines with J gene TRBJ2-3, with 10 bases lining up with TRBD1. CDR1 SGHVS and CDR2 FNYEAQ come from the germline V gene. V dropped 2 bases and J dropped 6; count of bases not matched to a gene: 11. The CDR3 loop spans 17 amino acids. This chain's CDR3 is CASSLQGGTGDWDTQYF. CDR3 DNA: TGTGCCAGCAGCTTACAAGGGGGGACAGGGGATTGGGATACGCAGTATTTT.

The chain carries TRBV9 and TRBJ2-3; D gene ambiguous. The CDR3 spans 14 residues. Germline values: CDR1 SGDLS, CDR2 YYNGEE. With 0 bases removed from V and 2 bases from J, the gap between germline ends came to 7 bases. The CDR3 protein is CASSVATATDTQYF. DNA of the CDR3: TGTGCCAGCAGCGTAGCCACAGCCACAGATACGCAGTATTTT.

The chain recombines TRBV6-5 with TRBJ2-2, with TRBD2 as a possible D gene (6 bases). This CDR3 is 15 amino acids long. The germline gives CDR1 MNHEY, CDR2 SVGAGI. Between the trimmed V and J ends, which lost 9 bases and 2 bases, there was a span of 16 bases. In nucleotides, the CDR3 is TGTGCCAGTGGTGCGGGGCAGCTTAACACCGGGGAGCTGTTTTTT. This gives the protein CASGAGQLNTGELFF.

This chain joins TRBV19 and TRBJ1-5; D possibly corresponds to TRBD1 (6 bases). Trimming took off 8 bases at V and 6 bases at J, with 20 bases between the two ends. CDR1 LNHDA and CDR2 SQIVND come from the germline V gene (reference sequence). CDR3 length equals 15 residues. CDR3 protein: CASWRGGVWGQPQHF. CDR3 in DNA: TGTGCCAGTTGGCGAGGGGGGGTTTGGGGTCAGCCCCAGCATTTT.

The chain employs TRBV6-5 and TRBJ2-7; D is ambiguous. The CDR3 totals 14 residues. V dropped 2 bases and J dropped 0 bases, with 8 bases sitting between them. The germline V gene has CDR1 MNHEY and CDR2 SVGAGI. The CDR3: CASSYRALSYEQYF. Written as DNA, the CDR3 is TGTGCCAGCAGTTACAGGGCCCTCTCCTACGAGCAGTACTTC.

The chain recombines TRBV3-1 (or the pseudogene TRBV3-2) with TRBJ1-2; D perhaps matches TRBD1 (5 bases). CDR3 size: 14 residues. Germline CDR1 and CDR2: LGHDT and YNNKEL (reference sequence). V lost 0 bases, J lost 7 bases, and 12 bases lay in between. CDR3 bases: TGTGCCAGCAGCCAAGACCTGGGGCGAAGTGGCTACACCTTC. The encoded protein is CASSQDLGRSGYTF.

The V gene is TRBV30, the J gene TRBJ1-4; TRBD1 might be the D (5 bases). Germline-derived CDR1 and CDR2 are GTSNPN and SVGIG (reference sequence). The CDR3 has 14 residues. Trimming shortened V by 5 bases and J by 5 bases, and 15 bases separated the two germline ends. CDR3 DNA: TGTGCCTGGTCTATGGGGACCCTAAATGAAAAACTGTTTTTT. Amino acid sequence: CAWSMGTLNEKLFF.

Comment on this clone: At one end the junction does not follow the germline gene, possibly because of a read error. This specimen includes other DNA sequences encoding the same CDR3. The chain joins TRBV11-2 to TRBJ2-3, with 9 bases aligning to TRBD2. Germline assignment: CDR1 SGHAT and CDR2 FQNNGV. The CDR3 runs to 18 residues. CDR3 amino acids: CASSLVSGGLGRTDTQYF. CDR3 bases: TGTGCCAGCAGCTTAGTTAGCGGGGGACTGGGGAGGACAGATACGCAGTATTTC.

This clone has only a few counts. This chain connects TRBV30 to TRBJ2-1; perhaps D is TRBD1 or TRBD2 (5 bases each). This CDR3 region has 14 residues. The V gene lost 4 bases and the J gene lost 12 bases, with 22 bases spanning the gap. From germline, CDR1 is GTSNPN and CDR2 SVGIG (reference sequence). The CDR3 loop reads CAWTPGTVRSGQFF. The CDR3 DNA follows: TGTGCCTGGACCCCCGGGACCGTCCGTTCCGGGCAGTTCTTC.

This clone was recorded a few times. This chain joins TRBV9 and TRBJ2-4; TRBD1 matches 8 bases. The ends lost 4 bases at V and 8 bases at J; junction bases unmatched: 8. From germline, CDR1 is SGDLS and CDR2 YYNGEE. The CDR3 runs to 14 residues. CDR3 amino acids: CASSRDRGGDIQYF. As DNA, the CDR3 is TGTGCCAGCAGCCGAGACAGGGGAGGTGACATTCAGTACTTC.